These T cell receptor beta chains were read from a single sample in a study of blood T cell repertoires in COVID-19. This table comes from immunoSEQ multiplex PCR, and its TCRdb copy is limited to in-frame clones, with some not included. The sample consists of some 190,000 clones, 88% of them appearing once. The sequencing input was peripheral blood. Receptors were obtained from a man in his thirties or forties with acute or convalescent COVID-19. The CDR3 runs from the conserved cysteine through the conserved F or W. D genes are given only for firm matches. Size is stated for part of the rows, as once, few or many counts, or as a class when the clone is expanded.

D: TRBD2; V: TRBV5-1; J: TRBJ2-7; size: .; CDR3: CASSSTGLAGVSEQYF; DNA: TGCGCCAGCAGCTCCACAGGACTAGCGGGAGTATCCGAGCAGTACTTC
D: TRBD2; V: TRBV27; J: TRBJ2-7; size: .; CDR3: CASSLSGLAPIYEQYF; DNA: TGTGCCAGCAGTTTATCCGGACTAGCGCCTATCTACGAGCAGTACTTC
D: TRBD2; V: TRBV5-6; J: TRBJ2-7; size: .; CDR3: CASSWQAGEVHEQYF; DNA: TGTGCCAGCAGCTGGCAGGCGGGAGAAGTCCACGAGCAGTACTTC
D: TRBD1; V: TRBV7-8; J: TRBJ2-5; size: .; CDR3: CASNLPPRGQGGEETQYF; DNA: TGTGCCAGCAACTTACCACCAAGAGGACAGGGAGGAGAAGAGACCCAGTACTTC
D: TRBD2; V: TRBV9; J: TRBJ2-5; size: once; CDR3: CASSAGTSGQETQYF; DNA: TGTGCCAGCAGCGCGGGGACTAGCGGGCAAGAGACCCAGTACTTC
D: .; V: TRBV13; J: TRBJ2-5; size: .; CDR3: CASSLDRVQYF; DNA: TGTGCCAGCAGCTTAGATCGGGTCCAGTACTTC
D: TRBD2; V: TRBV27; J: TRBJ2-1; size: .; CDR3: CASSSSSGGGNEQFF; DNA: TGTGCCAGCAGTTCGTCTAGCGGGGGTGGTAATGAGCAGTTCTTC
D: .; V: TRBV5-1; J: TRBJ2-7; size: .; CDR3: CASSLDGGGRSYEQYF; DNA: TGCGCCAGCAGCTTGGATGGCGGGGGCCGCTCCTACGAGCAGTACTTC
D: .; V: TRBV4-1; J: TRBJ1-5; size: .; CDR3: CASSQDQGRNQPQHF; DNA: TGCGCCAGCAGCCAAGACCAGGGGCGCAATCAGCCCCAGCATTTT
D: TRBD2; V: TRBV5-4; J: TRBJ2-5; size: .; CDR3: CASSTSGQETQYF; DNA: TGTGCCAGCAGCACTAGCGGTCAAGAGACCCAGTACTTC
D: TRBD2; V: TRBV5-1; J: TRBJ2-1; size: .; CDR3: CASSWPKAGGDYNEQFF; DNA: TGCGCCAGCAGCTGGCCGAAAGCGGGAGGTGACTACAATGAGCAGTTCTTC
D: TRBD2; V: TRBV7-9; J: TRBJ2-5; size: .; CDR3: CASRTGTSGGPGWETQYF; DNA: TGTGCCAGCCGGACCGGGACTAGCGGGGGGCCGGGGTGGGAGACCCAGTACTTC
D: .; V: TRBV27; J: TRBJ2-7; size: .; CDR3: CASSSNRGGSSYEQYF; DNA: TGTGCCAGCAGTAGCAACAGGGGGGGATCCTCCTACGAGCAGTACTTC
D: .; V: TRBV21-1; J: TRBJ2-5; size: .; CDR3: CASSKARDRERQETQYF; DNA: TGTGCCAGCAGCAAAGCGAGGGACAGGGAAAGGCAAGAGACCCAGTACTTC
D: .; V: TRBV27; J: TRBJ1-6; size: .; CDR3: CASRGGQPNSPLHF; DNA: TGTGCCAGCAGGGGGGGTCAGCCCAATTCACCCCTCCACTTT
D: TRBD2; V: TRBV18; J: TRBJ2-3; size: .; CDR3: CASSPIVVTSGWDTQYF; DNA: TGTGCCAGCTCACCAATCGTCGTAACTAGCGGGTGGGATACGCAGTATTTT
D: TRBD2; V: TRBV7-2; J: TRBJ2-3; size: .; CDR3: CASSLTSGITDTQYF; DNA: TGTGCCAGCAGCTTGACTAGCGGAATCACAGATACGCAGTATTTT
D: .; V: TRBV7-3; J: TRBJ2-1; size: .; CDR3: CASSCHGQFF; DNA: TGTGCCAGCAGCTGCCACGGGCAGTTCTTC
D: .; V: TRBV28; J: TRBJ2-6; size: .; CDR3: CASSPQGSGANVLTF; DNA: TGTGCCAGCAGTCCGCAGGGGTCTGGGGCCAACGTCCTGACTTTC
D: .; V: TRBV18; J: TRBJ1-1; size: .; CDR3: CASSPGVGAGAEAFF; DNA: TGTGCCAGCTCACCGGGGGTGGGCGCGGGGGCTGAAGCTTTCTTT
D: .; V: TRBV29-1; J: TRBJ1-1; size: .; CDR3: CSVGIQLMNTEAFF; DNA: TGCAGCGTTGGTATTCAACTCATGAACACTGAAGCTTTCTTT
D: .; V: TRBV7-6; J: TRBJ2-3; size: .; CDR3: CASSFNTPGTDTQYF; DNA: TGTGCCAGCAGCTTCAACACCCCCGGCACAGATACGCAGTATTTT
D: .; V: TRBV6-5; J: TRBJ1-1; size: once; CDR3: CASGAPYTEAFF; DNA: TGTGCCAGCGGGGCCCCCTACACTGAAGCTTTCTTT
D: TRBD1; V: TRBV29-1; J: TRBJ1-2; size: .; CDR3: CSVKQGMAGYTF; DNA: TGCAGCGTCAAACAGGGGATGGCAGGCTACACCTTC
D: TRBD1; V: TRBV20-1; J: TRBJ1-2; size: .; CDR3: CSARGDSGYTF; DNA: TGCAGTGCTAGGGGGGACAGCGGCTACACCTTC
D: TRBD1; V: TRBV30; J: TRBJ1-6; size: .; CDR3: CAWSVAQGDTPLHF; DNA: TGTGCCTGGAGTGTAGCCCAGGGGGACACACCCCTCCACTTT
D: .; V: TRBV2; J: TRBJ1-1; size: .; CDR3: CASSERVQNTEAFF; DNA: TGTGCCAGCAGTGAGAGGGTGCAAAACACTGAAGCTTTCTTT
D: .; V: TRBV9; J: TRBJ2-3; size: once; CDR3: CASSVGLWDTQYF; DNA: TGTGCCAGCAGCGTAGGGCTTTGGGATACGCAGTATTTT
D: .; V: TRBV27; J: TRBJ2-1; size: .; CDR3: CASSEGGSYNEQFF; DNA: TGTGCCAGCAGTGAGGGGGGGTCCTACAATGAGCAGTTCTTC
D: .; V: TRBV5-1; J: TRBJ1-6; size: .; CDR3: CASSTGGATYNSPLHF; DNA: TGCGCCAGCAGCACGGGCGGGGCCACCTATAATTCACCCCTCCACTTT
D: TRBD2; V: TRBV19; J: TRBJ2-4; size: .; CDR3: CASSVSTGTRSRSGKNIQYF; DNA: TGTGCCAGTAGTGTGTCCACCGGGACTAGATCCAGATCGGGCAAAAACATTCAGTACTTC
D: TRBD2; V: TRBV2; J: TRBJ2-5; size: .; CDR3: CASSPSGGWTQYF; DNA: TGTGCCAGCTCCCCTAGCGGGGGGTGGACCCAGTACTTC
D: TRBD1; V: TRBV7-2; J: TRBJ1-1; size: .; CDR3: CASSLRQGARRNTEAFF; DNA: TGTGCCAGCAGCTTACGACAGGGGGCTCGGAGGAACACTGAAGCTTTCTTT
D: TRBD2; V: TRBV7-9; J: TRBJ2-7; size: once; CDR3: CASSLGSSGNPYEQYF; DNA: TGTGCCAGCAGCTTAGGATCTAGCGGGAACCCCTACGAGCAGTACTTC
D: .; V: TRBV28; J: TRBJ2-3; size: .; CDR3: CASSLNAGDTQYF; DNA: TGTGCCAGCAGCCTAAATGCGGGGGATACGCAGTATTTT
D: TRBD1; V: TRBV5-1; J: TRBJ1-3; size: few; CDR3: CASSLGTGTGNTIYF; DNA: TGCGCCAGCAGCTTGGGGACAGGGACTGGAAACACCATATATTTT
D: .; V: TRBV30; J: TRBJ1-2; size: few; CDR3: CAWGADTGWSGYTF; DNA: TGTGCCTGGGGAGCTGACACAGGGTGGTCCGGCTACACCTTC
D: TRBD2; V: TRBV15; J: TRBJ2-3; size: .; CDR3: CATSSPWGTSGGTDTQYF; DNA: TGTGCCACCAGCAGCCCGTGGGGGACTAGCGGGGGCACAGATACGCAGTATTTT
D: .; V: TRBV9; J: TRBJ1-1; size: .; CDR3: CASSVVPGQGTEAFF; DNA: TGTGCCAGCAGCGTAGTACCGGGCCAGGGCACTGAAGCTTTCTTT
D: .; V: TRBV18; J: TRBJ2-5; size: .; CDR3: CASSPTGIQETQYF; DNA: TGTGCCAGCTCACCTACAGGGATCCAAGAGACCCAGTACTTC
D: TRBD1; V: TRBV4-1; J: TRBJ1-5; size: .; CDR3: CASSPADRRNQPQHF; DNA: TGCGCCAGCAGCCCCGCGGACAGGCGCAATCAGCCCCAGCATTTT
D: .; V: TRBV4-1; J: TRBJ2-2; size: few; CDR3: CASSLKGQNTGELFF; DNA: TGCGCCAGCAGCCTGAAGGGACAGAACACCGGGGAGCTGTTTTTT